The 23 T cell receptor beta chains given below trace back to one sample, sequenced in a study of tumor-infiltrating lymphocytes in primary liver carcinoma. Between about 19 and 34 mg of unsorted bulk tissue served as the source from which RNA and DNA were co-extracted. The researchers produced TCR beta cDNA from approximately 540 ng total RNA with a constant-region primer. For TCR beta, libraries were produced by three nested multiplex PCR rounds using slightly modified ARM-PCR. A C-beta reverse primer was combined with TRBV1-TRBV30 forward primers in the first two PCR rounds, and each round had around 11 cycles. MiXCR was run by TCRdb on the multiplex PCR reads, yielding one entry per CDR3 protein. The repertoire includes fewer than 110,000 distinct CDR3 sequences, around 73% of them detected once, and 12% sits in the top ten. The sequenced material came from liver tumor tissue from sampling region 2. Subset reported: tumor region T2, inferior pole. All receptors come from a woman aged 60-70 years with primary liver carcinoma and hepatitis B virus infection.

Concerning this clonotype: A clone one base away is much larger, so this may be a read error. The rearrangement uses TRBV30 and TRBJ1-2, with D unclear. Germline V gene sequence: CDR1 GTSNPN, CDR2 SVGIG (reference sequence). The CDR3 totals 14 residues. The CDR3 reads CAWSRTGSFYDYTF. CDR3 DNA sequence: TGTGCCTGGAGTCGAACGGGAAGCTTCTATGACTACACCTTC.

This clonotype was counted between two and nine times. CDR3 DNA sequence: TGCAGTGCGACAGACTCCCGGGACAGGGTGGCCGGGGAGCTGTTTTTT. Encoded protein: CSATDSRDRVAGELFF. The rearrangement uses TRBV20-1 and TRBJ2-2; the match to TRBD1 covers 9 bases. Per germline, CDR1 DFQATT and CDR2 SNEGSKA (reference sequence). The CDR3 sequence is 16 residues long. V dropped 6 bases and J dropped 6; count of bases not matched to a gene: 14.

In the case of this clonotype: Germline and junction disagree at one end, which may indicate a read error. The V and J genes are TRBV4-1 and TRBJ2-1; 15 positions match TRBD2. The V gene's germline CDR1 is MGHRA and CDR2 YSYEKL. This CDR3 contains 16 residues. The CDR3, as DNA: TGCACCAGCAGCCGGACTAGCGGGGGGGCCGGGGGTGGGCAGTTCTTC. This sequence encodes CTSSRTSGGAGGGQFF.

V is TRBV7-9 and J is TRBJ2-1; D is uncertain. Deletions cut 3 bases from V and 8 bases from J, with 2 bases between. From germline, CDR1 is SEHNR and CDR2 FQNEAQ (reference sequence). This CDR3 spans 10 amino acids. CDR3 DNA sequence: TGTGCCAGCAGCTTCGATGAGCAGTTCTTC. Its protein product is CASSFDEQFF.

Concerning this clonotype: A much larger clone lies a single base off, so this may be a read error. The chain is built from TRBV11-2 and TRBJ2-5; TRBD2 matches at 8 bases. The CDR3 consists of 14 residues. V shed 9 bases, J shed 4 bases, and the junction held 10 bases outside the gene matches. CDR1 is SGHAT, CDR2 FQNNGV, per germline. The CDR3 DNA reads TGTGCCAGGAGCCGGGGGGGGGGCGCAGAGACCCAGTACTTC. Encoded protein: CARSRGGGAETQYF.

The CDR3 sequence: CASKIGRTSVADTQYF. As DNA, the CDR3 is TGTGCCAGCAAGATTGGCAGGACTAGCGTCGCAGATACGCAGTATTTT. The gene calls are TRBV28 and TRBJ2-3, with 9 bases aligning to TRBD2. CDR1 is MDHEN, CDR2 SYDVKM, per germline. The V gene end was trimmed by 7 bases and the J gene end by 4 bases; junction bases not matched to a gene: 12. The CDR3 sequence is 16 residues long.

Comments on this clonotype: This clone may be a read error of a much larger clone one base away. The chain has TRBV28 and TRBJ1-2, with D unresolved. The CDR3 sequence is 13 residues long. Germline V gene data show CDR1 as MDHEN and CDR2 as SYDVKM. CDR3 DNA: TGTACCAGCAGTTTTGGTCAGCTCTATGGCTACACCTTC. This gives the protein CTSSFGQLYGYTF.

To note about this clonotype: An end of the junction does not agree with germline; a read error may underlie this. The chain uses TRBV11-2 and TRBJ2-3; D is possibly TRBD2 (5 bases). The CDR3 is 13 amino acids. Germline loops: CDR1 SGHAT, CDR2 FQNNGV. CDR3 sequence (DNA): TGTGCCAGTAGCTTTAGGAGGATAGATACGCAATATTTT. As protein: CASSFRRIDTQYF. The full variable domain, rest sourced from reference TRBV11-2 and TRBJ2-3, is EAGVAQSPRYKIIEKRQSVAFWCNPISGHATLYWYQQILGQGPKLLIQFQNNGVVDDSQLPKDRFSAERLKGVDSTLKIQPAKLEDSAVYLCASSFRRIDTQYFGPGTRLTVL.

This clonotype is a singleton in its sample. At one end, the junction sequence differs from germline, possibly due to a read error. This chain joins TRBV6-1 and TRBJ2-7; a possible D gene is TRBD1 (6 bases). The germline CDR1 and CDR2 sequences are MNHNS and SASEGT. This CDR3 contains 15 residues. This CDR3 is CASSAQDRASYERYF. CDR3 nucleotide sequence: TGTGCCAGCAGTGCTCAGGACAGAGCCTCCTACGAGCGGTACTTC.

The rearrangement joins TRBV7-3 to TRBJ2-7; no clear D. The length of the CDR3 is 17 residues. CDR1 is SGHTA, CDR2 FQGTGA, per germline. V lost 3 bases and J lost 1, with 19 bases in between. The CDR3 loop reads CASSFRPAIEISYEQYF. Here the CDR3 DNA reads TGTGCCAGCAGCTTTAGGCCGGCCATCGAGATTTCCTACGAGCAGTACTTC.

Worth noting for this clonotype: The conserved phenylalanine or tryptophan is not found at the CDR3 terminus, so this likely reflects a read error. The rearrangement joins TRBV5-4 to TRBJ1-2; D is ambiguous. The germline V gene encodes CDR1 SGHNT and CDR2 YYREEE (reference sequence). This CDR3 has 15 residues. CDR3 loop: CANSTDFGGNYGYTS. CDR3 bases: TGTGCCAACAGCACCGACTTCGGCGGCAACTATGGCTACACCTCC.

On this clonotype itself: It is likely a read error, because the conserved phenylalanine at the end of the CDR3 is missing. The chain joins TRBV20-1 to TRBJ1-6, with a tentative D call TRBD1 (6 bases). CDR1 and CDR2 from the germline V gene are DFQATT and SNEGSKA (reference sequence). Trimming left V 4 bases short and J 6 bases short, with 25 bases between. CDR3 length equals 18 residues. CDR3 sequence (DNA): TGCAGTGCTATTCTACCGCGGGACAAAGGGATTAGTAATTCACCCCTCCACTAT. This codes for CSAILPRDKGISNSPLHY.

Of note for this clonotype: At one end, the junction sequence differs from germline, possibly due to a read error. The rearrangement links TRBV28 to TRBJ2-3; no firm D call. Germline V gene data show CDR1 as MDHEN and CDR2 as SYDVKM. The CDR3 runs 14 residues. In DNA form, the CDR3 reads TGTGCCATCAGTTTTGTGGATTACTCAGATACGCAGTATTTT. Translation gives CAISFVDYSDTQYF.

Concerning this clonotype: Because the CDR3 is missing its conserved closing phenylalanine or tryptophan, this is likely a read error. The V call is TRBV6-6, the J call TRBJ2-1; 12 bases map to TRBD2. The germline V gene encodes CDR1 MNHNY and CDR2 SVGAGI (reference sequence). The junction had 10 bases not matched to a gene; V was cut back by 10 bases and J by 6 bases. The CDR3 is 15 amino acids. CDR3 region: CAINGGTSGSNEQFS. DNA for the CDR3: TGTGCCATTAACGGGGGGACTAGCGGGTCCAATGAGCAGTTCTCC.

Notes on this clonotype: The junction departs from germline at one end; a sequencing error may be responsible. The CDR3 spells CASSLGLVEGGPNKQLF. The CDR3 DNA reads as TGTGCCAGCAGCTTAGGTCTGGTAGAGGGAGGGCCGAATAAGCAGCTCTTC. V gene TRBV11-2 combines with J gene TRBJ2-1, with 7 bases matching TRBD2. Germline assignment: CDR1 SGHAT and CDR2 FQNNGV. The CDR3 is 17 residues long.

This clonotype was detected only a few times. This may arise from a read error, as a much more abundant clone is one base away. The gene calls are TRBV5-4 and TRBJ2-6; weak D call: TRBD2 (6 bases). The V gene's germline CDR1 is SGHNT and CDR2 YYREEE (reference sequence). The CDR3 extends over 18 amino acids. Written as DNA, the CDR3 is TGTGCCAGCAACTTGGTGGGGGGTGGAATTTCTGGGGCCAACGTCCTGACTTTC. Its protein product is CASNLVGGGISGANVLTF.

The rearrangement uses TRBV29-1 and TRBJ1-2, with 7 bases lining up with TRBD1. The CDR3 length is 14 residues. V shed 6 bases, J shed 7 bases, and the junction held 14 bases outside the gene matches. The V gene's germline CDR1 is SQVTM and CDR2 ANQGSEA. DNA of the CDR3: TGCAGCGTCCCCCCAGGGGACAGTGCGGGTGGCTACACCTTC. It codes for CSVPPGDSAGGYTF. Full variable domain (rest looked up from reference TRBV29-1 and TRBJ1-2): SAVISQKPSRDICQRGTSLTIQCQVDSQVTMMFWYRQQPGQSLTLIATANQGSEATYESGFVIDKFPISRPNLTFSTLTVSNMSPEDSSIYLCSVPPGDSAGGYTFGSGTRLTVV.

The table lists this clonotype with a count of one. The CDR3 reads CANNVGRETGRNSPLHF. For the CDR3, the DNA is TGTGCCAACAACGTAGGCAGGGAAACAGGGCGCAATTCACCCCTCCACTTT. The chain uses TRBV11-2 and TRBJ1-6, with D possibly being TRBD1 (6 bases). Germline V gene sequence: CDR1 SGHAT, CDR2 FQNNGV. Trimming stripped 10 bases from V and 7 bases from J, with 26 bases between. This CDR3 has 17 residues.

Turning to this clonotype: It is likely a read error, because the conserved phenylalanine at the end of the CDR3 is missing. Because the CDR3's place on the DNA is in doubt, the DNA is left out and the CDR3 is given as listed by TCRdb. This chain uses TRBV11-3 with TRBJ2-1; no check of the table's D call, TRBD2, against the DNA was made. Germline V lookup: CDR1 SGHNT, CDR2 YENEEA. Ends included, the CDR3 has 14 residues. CDR3 in amino acids: CASSLGGSTNEQLL.

A word on this clonotype: It may be a read error: a sequence one base away is much more abundant. The chain is built from TRBV5-4 and TRBJ2-1; the D is unclear. This CDR3 has 14 residues. Germline CDR1 and CDR2: SGHNT and YYREEE (reference sequence). This CDR3 is CVSSLNRISNEQFF. Here the CDR3 DNA reads TGTGTCAGCAGCTTGAATCGGATAAGCAATGAGCAGTTCTTC.

Of note for this clonotype: A junction boundary mismatches the germline segment, possibly from a read error. V is TRBV12-5 and J is TRBJ2-3; D possibly uses TRBD1 or TRBD2 (5 bases each). From germline, CDR1 is LGHNT and CDR2 FRNRAP. This CDR3 has 15 residues. The CDR3 nucleotides read TGTACTAGTGTTTTGGTAGGACCAGGGCAAAATACGCAGTATTTT. Translated: CTSVLVGPGQNTQYF.

The chain uses TRBV29-1 and TRBJ2-3; D is possibly TRBD2 (6 bases). Germline CDR1 is SQVTM and CDR2 is ANQGSEA. Trimming cost V 5 bases and J 0 bases, with 12 bases left between them. This CDR3 region has 14 residues. DNA for the CDR3: TGCAGCGTTCCATCTGGGGGGAGCACAGATACGCAGTATTTT. Translated: CSVPSGGSTDTQYF.

The chain links TRBV12-3 or TRBV12-4 to TRBJ2-5, with D perhaps matching TRBD1 (6 bases). Trimming shortened V by 3 bases and J by 3 bases, and 20 bases separated the two germline ends. This CDR3 region has 17 residues. CDR3 loop: CASSLLGQGISKETQYF. For the CDR3, the DNA is TGTGCCAGCAGTTTGTTGGGCCAGGGGATATCCAAAGAGACCCAGTACTTC.